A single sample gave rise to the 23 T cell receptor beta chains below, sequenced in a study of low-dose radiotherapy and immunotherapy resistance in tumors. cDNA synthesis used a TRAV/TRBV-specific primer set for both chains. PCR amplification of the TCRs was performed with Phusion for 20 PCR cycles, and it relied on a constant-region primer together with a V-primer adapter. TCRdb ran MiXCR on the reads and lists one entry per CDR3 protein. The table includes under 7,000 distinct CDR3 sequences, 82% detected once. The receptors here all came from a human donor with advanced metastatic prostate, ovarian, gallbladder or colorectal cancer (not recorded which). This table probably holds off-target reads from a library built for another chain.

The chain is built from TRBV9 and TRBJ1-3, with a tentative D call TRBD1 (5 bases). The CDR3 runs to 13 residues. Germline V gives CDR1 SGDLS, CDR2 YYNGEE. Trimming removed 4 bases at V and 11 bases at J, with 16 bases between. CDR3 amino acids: CASSSKEGSPIYF. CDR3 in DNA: TGTGCCAGCAGCTCCAAGGAGGGGAGTCCCATATATTTT.

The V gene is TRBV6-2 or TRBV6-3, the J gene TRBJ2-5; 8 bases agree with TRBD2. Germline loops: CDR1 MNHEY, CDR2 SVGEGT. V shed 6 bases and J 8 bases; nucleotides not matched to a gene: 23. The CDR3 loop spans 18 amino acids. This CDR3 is CASSLKPPTSASKSTQYF. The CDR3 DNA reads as TGTGCCAGCAGCCTTAAGCCCCCGACTAGCGCGAGCAAGAGCACCCAGTACTTC.

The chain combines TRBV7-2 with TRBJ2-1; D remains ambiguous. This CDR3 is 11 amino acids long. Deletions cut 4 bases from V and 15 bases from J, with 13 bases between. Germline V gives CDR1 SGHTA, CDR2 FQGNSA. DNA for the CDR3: TGTGCCAGCAGCTCCCTAACAGTGGTGTTCTTC. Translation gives CASSSLTVVFF.

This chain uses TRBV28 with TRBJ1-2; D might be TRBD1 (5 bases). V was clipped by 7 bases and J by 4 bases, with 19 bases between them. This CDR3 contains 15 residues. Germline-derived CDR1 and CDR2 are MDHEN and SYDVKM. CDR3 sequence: CASIGLPAGGYGYTF. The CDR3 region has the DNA TGTGCCAGCATTGGGTTACCGGCGGGGGGCTATGGCTACACCTTC.

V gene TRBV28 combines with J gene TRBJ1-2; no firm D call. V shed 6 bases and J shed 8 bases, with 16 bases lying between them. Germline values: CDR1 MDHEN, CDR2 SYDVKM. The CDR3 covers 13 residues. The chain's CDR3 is CASRSGGPRGYTF. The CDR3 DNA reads TGTGCCAGCAGGTCGGGAGGTCCGCGGGGCTACACCTTC.

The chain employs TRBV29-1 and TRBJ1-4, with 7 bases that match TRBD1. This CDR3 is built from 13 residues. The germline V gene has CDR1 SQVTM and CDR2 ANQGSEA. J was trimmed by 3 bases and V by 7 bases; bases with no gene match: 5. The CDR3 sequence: CSGKTGPNEKLFF. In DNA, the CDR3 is TGCAGCGGAAAGACAGGGCCTAATGAAAAACTGTTTTTT.

CDR3: CASSPGLAGAHYNEQFF. CDR3 coding DNA: TGTGCCAGCAGCCCTGGACTAGCGGGGGCCCACTACAATGAGCAGTTCTTC. The chain employs TRBV11-2 and TRBJ2-1, with 13 bases that match TRBD2. V was pared by 5 bases and J by 3 bases, with 7 bases of the junction left unmatched. The CDR3 is 17 residues long. The germline V gene encodes CDR1 SGHAT and CDR2 FQNNGV.

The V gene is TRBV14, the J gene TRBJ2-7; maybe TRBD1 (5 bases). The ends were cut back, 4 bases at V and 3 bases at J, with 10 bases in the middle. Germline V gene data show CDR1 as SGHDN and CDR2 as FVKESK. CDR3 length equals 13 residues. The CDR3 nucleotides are TGTGCCAGCAGCCCACAGGACGGCTACGAGCAGTACTTC. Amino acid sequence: CASSPQDGYEQYF.

The CDR3 is CASSPTGSTDTQYF. Written as DNA, the CDR3 is TGTGCCAGCTCACCAACCGGGAGCACAGATACGCAGTATTTT. V and J are TRBV18 and TRBJ2-3; D not certain. Germline lookup yields CDR1 KGHSH and CDR2 LQKENI. CDR3 size: 14 residues. The V end was cut by 2 bases, the J end by 0 bases, with 6 bases between.

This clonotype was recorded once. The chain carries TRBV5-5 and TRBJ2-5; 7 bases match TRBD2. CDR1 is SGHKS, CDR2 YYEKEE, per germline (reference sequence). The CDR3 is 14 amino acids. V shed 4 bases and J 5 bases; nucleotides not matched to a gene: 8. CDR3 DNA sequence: TGTGCCAGCAGCAACGGACTAGTTCGGGAGACCCAGTACTTC. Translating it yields CASSNGLVRETQYF.

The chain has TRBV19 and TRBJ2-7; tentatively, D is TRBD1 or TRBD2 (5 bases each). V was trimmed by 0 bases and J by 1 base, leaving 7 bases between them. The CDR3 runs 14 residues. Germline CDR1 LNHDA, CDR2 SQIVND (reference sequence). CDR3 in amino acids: CASSIDGGSYEQYF. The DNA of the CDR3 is TGTGCCAGTAGTATAGATGGGGGATCCTACGAGCAGTACTTC.

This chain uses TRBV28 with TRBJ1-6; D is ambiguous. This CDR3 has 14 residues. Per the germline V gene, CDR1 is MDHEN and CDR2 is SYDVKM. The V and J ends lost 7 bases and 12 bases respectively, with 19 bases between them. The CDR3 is CASTLPRTLEPLHF. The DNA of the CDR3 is TGTGCCAGCACCCTCCCGCGGACTCTGGAACCCCTCCACTTT.

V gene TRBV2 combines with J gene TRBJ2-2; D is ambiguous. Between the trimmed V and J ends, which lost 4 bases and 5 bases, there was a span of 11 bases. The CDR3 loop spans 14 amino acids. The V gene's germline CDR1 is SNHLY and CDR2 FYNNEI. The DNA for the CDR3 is TGTGCCAGCAGTGCGGTAGCCCTAACCGGGGAGCTGTTTTTT. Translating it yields CASSAVALTGELFF.

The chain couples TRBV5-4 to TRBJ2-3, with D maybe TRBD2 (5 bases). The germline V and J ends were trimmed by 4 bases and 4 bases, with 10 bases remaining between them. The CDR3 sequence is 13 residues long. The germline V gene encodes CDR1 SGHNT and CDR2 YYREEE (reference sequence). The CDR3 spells CASSPGDSDTQYF. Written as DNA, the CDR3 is TGTGCCAGCAGCCCCGGGGATTCAGATACGCAGTATTTT. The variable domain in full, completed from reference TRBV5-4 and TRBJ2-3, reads ETGVTQSPTHLIKTRGQQVTLRCSSQSGHNTVSWYQQALGQGPQFIFQYYREEENGRGNFPPRFSGLQFPNYSSELNVNALELDDSALYLCASSPGDSDTQYFGPGTRLTVL.

The CDR3 reads CASTTSGENTGELFF. CDR3 nucleotides: TGTGCCAGCACCACGTCGGGCGAAAACACCGGGGAGCTGTTTTTT. The V and J genes are TRBV12-3 or TRBV12-4 and TRBJ2-2; D ambiguous. Trimming took off 7 bases at V and 2 bases at J, with 14 bases between the two ends. This CDR3 contains 15 residues.

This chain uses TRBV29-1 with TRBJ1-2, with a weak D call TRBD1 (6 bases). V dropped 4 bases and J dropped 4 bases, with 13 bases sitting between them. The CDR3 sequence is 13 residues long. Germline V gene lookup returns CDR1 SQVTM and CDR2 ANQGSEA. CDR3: CSVVFTGSYGYTF. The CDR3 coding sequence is TGCAGCGTTGTATTCACAGGGAGCTATGGCTACACCTTC.

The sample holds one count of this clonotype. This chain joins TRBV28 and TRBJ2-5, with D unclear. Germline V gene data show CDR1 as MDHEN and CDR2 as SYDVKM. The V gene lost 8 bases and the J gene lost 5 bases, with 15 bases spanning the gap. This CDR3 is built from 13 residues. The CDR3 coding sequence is TGTGCCAGCGATAGACGGAGTTACGAGACCCAGTACTTC. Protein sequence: CASDRRSYETQYF.

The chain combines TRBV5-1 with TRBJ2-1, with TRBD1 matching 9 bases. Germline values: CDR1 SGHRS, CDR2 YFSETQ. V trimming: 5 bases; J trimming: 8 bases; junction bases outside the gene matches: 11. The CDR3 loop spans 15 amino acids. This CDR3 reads CASRFRDRAIDEQFF. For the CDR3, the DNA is TGCGCCAGCAGGTTCCGGGACAGGGCCATCGATGAGCAGTTCTTC.

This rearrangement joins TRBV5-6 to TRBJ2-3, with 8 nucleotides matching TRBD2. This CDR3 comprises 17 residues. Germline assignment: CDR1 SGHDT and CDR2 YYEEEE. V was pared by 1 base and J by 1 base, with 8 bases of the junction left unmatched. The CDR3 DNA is TGTGCCAGCAGCTTGAGACGAGCGGGAGATGGCACAGATACGCAGTATTTT. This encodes CASSLRRAGDGTDTQYF.

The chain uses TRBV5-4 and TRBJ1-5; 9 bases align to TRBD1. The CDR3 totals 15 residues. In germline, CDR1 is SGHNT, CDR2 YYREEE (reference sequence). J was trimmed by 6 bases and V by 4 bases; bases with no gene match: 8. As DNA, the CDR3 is TGTGCCAGCAGCGCGACGGACAGGGGAGGTCAGCCCCAGCATTTT. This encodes CASSATDRGGQPQHF.

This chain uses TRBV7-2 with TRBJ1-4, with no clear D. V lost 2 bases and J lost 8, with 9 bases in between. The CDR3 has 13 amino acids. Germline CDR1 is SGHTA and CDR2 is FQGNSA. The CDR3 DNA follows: TGTGCCAGCAGCTTACCGGGAGGGGAAAAACTGTTTTTT. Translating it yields CASSLPGGEKLFF.

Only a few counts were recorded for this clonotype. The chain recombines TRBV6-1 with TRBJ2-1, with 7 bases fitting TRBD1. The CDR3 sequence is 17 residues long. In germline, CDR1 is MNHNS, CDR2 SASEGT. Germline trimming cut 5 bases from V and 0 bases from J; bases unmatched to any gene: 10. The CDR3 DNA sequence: TGTGCCAGCAGTTCCAGACACAGGGGAAGCTCCTACAATGAGCAGTTCTTC. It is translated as CASSSRHRGSSYNEQFF.

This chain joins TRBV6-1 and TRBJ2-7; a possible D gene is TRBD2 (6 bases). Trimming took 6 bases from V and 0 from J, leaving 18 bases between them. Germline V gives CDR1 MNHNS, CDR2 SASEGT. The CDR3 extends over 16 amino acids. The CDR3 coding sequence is TGTGCCAGCAGCCCGGACAAGGGAGGAGTCTCCTACGAGCAGTACTTC. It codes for CASSPDKGGVSYEQYF.